The source of this T cell receptor beta chain is a study of OX40 agonist ivuxolimab in advanced cancers. On the study more broadly: Melanoma, hepatocellular carcinoma, head and neck or renal cell cancer occurred in dose-escalation patients.

Concerning this clone itself: What it binds is not known.

Study-wide results and caveats: The CD4+ and CD8+ T cells in the blood had expanded clonally by week 6 at 0.1 to 3.0 mg/kg. Individuals who were partial responders at 0.1-3.0 mg/kg had clonal expansion that ranked among the lowest.

TCRdb keeps only in-frame clones here, not all; method: immunoSEQ multiplex PCR. The table includes tens of thousands of clones, roughly 89% detected once. Germline V gene lookup returns CDR1 LNHDA and CDR2 SQIVND (reference sequence). This CDR3 has 13 residues. V lost 7 bases and J 4 bases, leaving 11 bases between the germline ends. The sequence came from an adult with an advanced solid tumor such as melanoma, head and neck, liver or kidney cancer. The source material was CD4+ or CD8+ T cells sorted from blood, sampled in a trial of the OX40 agonist ivuxolimab. The genes are TRBV19 and TRBJ2-1; either TRBD1 or TRBD2 may supply D (6 bases each). The CDR3 sequence is CASKGDFYNEQFF. In DNA, the CDR3 is TGTGCCAGTAAGGGGGACTTTTACAATGAGCAGTTCTTC.